This T cell receptor (beta chain) comes out of a study of CD8+ T cells in alopecia areata. Across the study: Those treated were given oral tofacitinib at 5 to 10 mg twice daily. Tofacitinib ran for 6 to 18 months before 6 months off drug.

About this clone: Antigen specificity is unknown.

CDR1 GTSNPN and CDR2 SVGIG come from the germline V gene (reference sequence). The CDR3 covers 13 residues. The V end was cut by 8 bases, the J end by 0 bases, with 8 bases between. As the sequencing template, cDNA was produced by extracting RNA and reverse transcribing it. TCRdb's copy holds only in-frame clones and misses some; the assay was immunoSEQ multiplex PCR. Of more than 95,000 clones listed, more than 35% were seen once; the top ten hold approximately 1.2%. Study-wide points: TCR sharing was clearer in mice than between patients, perhaps partly owing to patient HLA diversity.

Patients with alopecia areata provided lesional scalp punch biopsies as well as peripheral blood. The genes are TRBV30 and TRBJ1-6; D gene unclear. This clonotype originated in a human donor with alopecia areata. Sequenced: CD4+ T cells sorted from blood. CDR3 amino acids: CAGTYSYNSPLHF. In nucleotides, the CDR3 is TGTGCCGGAACATACTCCTATAATTCACCCCTCCACTTT.